Listed below are T cell receptor beta chains from one sample, sequenced in a study of vaccination and CD4 T cells after COVID-19. TCRdb passed the PCR reads through MiXCR, listing each CDR3 protein once. The sample has about 7,600 distinct CDR3 sequences, around 66% seen once. These receptors are not linked to any known antigen. Here the sequenced sample was cultured CD4+ T cells from blood, taken after SARS-CoV-2 vaccination. The source of these receptors is a human donor with COVID-19. Both conserved end residues are part of each CDR3. Each record gives: CDR3 DNA, CDR3 protein, D gene, V gene, clone size, J gene. The D gene is left open where the match is weak. Clone size is not always given. Where it is, it says once, few, many or a class for expanded clones.

CDR3 DNA: TGTGCCAGCACTGGAACAGAGTATAATTCACCCCTCCACTTT
CDR3 protein: CASTGTEYNSPLHF
D gene: .
V gene: TRBV27
clone size: few
J gene: TRBJ1-6

CDR3 DNA: TGTGCCAGCAGTGCCGACAGCTATAATTCACCCCTCCACTTT
CDR3 protein: CASSADSYNSPLHF
D gene: .
V gene: TRBV2
clone size: .
J gene: TRBJ1-6

CDR3 DNA: TGTGCCAGCAGTGAAATAGCGGGGGCTGTTCACGAGCAGTACTTC
CDR3 protein: CASSEIAGAVHEQYF
D gene: TRBD2
V gene: TRBV2
clone size: large
J gene: TRBJ2-7

CDR3 DNA: TGTGCCAGCAACCTGGAGGCCTCCTATAATTCACCCCTCCACTTT
CDR3 protein: CASNLEASYNSPLHF
D gene: .
V gene: TRBV7-2
clone size: once
J gene: TRBJ1-6

CDR3 DNA: TGTGCCAGCAGGAGTCGGTATGGCAGGGAGAATCAGCCCCAGCATTTT
CDR3 protein: CASRSRYGRENQPQHF
D gene: .
V gene: TRBV6-4
clone size: .
J gene: TRBJ1-5

CDR3 DNA: TGTGCCAGCAGTGGACAGGTAGCCAACTATGGCTACACCTTC
CDR3 protein: CASSGQVANYGYTF
D gene: .
V gene: TRBV2
clone size: .
J gene: TRBJ1-2

CDR3 DNA: TGCAGTGCTTTACATCCGGGACAGGGGAACACTGAAGCTTTCTTT
CDR3 protein: CSALHPGQGNTEAFF
D gene: TRBD1
V gene: TRBV20-1
clone size: .
J gene: TRBJ1-1

CDR3 DNA: TGTGCCAGCAGCAAGACAGGGCGCAGGGAGACCCAGTACTTC
CDR3 protein: CASSKTGRRETQYF
D gene: TRBD1
V gene: TRBV7-2
clone size: few
J gene: TRBJ2-5

CDR3 DNA: TGTGCCAGCAGTGAAGGGCCGGGTCAGGGGCAGCCCCAGCATTTT
CDR3 protein: CASSEGPGQGQPQHF
D gene: .
V gene: TRBV6-1
clone size: .
J gene: TRBJ1-5

CDR3 DNA: TGTGCCAGTAGCCGCCGGTCGACAGGGGGCGCGGTGCTGCGAGGCTACACCTTC
CDR3 protein: CASSRRSTGGAVLRGYTF
D gene: TRBD1
V gene: TRBV19
clone size: once
J gene: TRBJ1-2

CDR3 DNA: TGTGCCAGCAGCGTCTCCGGGGGATACAATGAGCAGTTCTTC
CDR3 protein: CASSVSGGYNEQFF
D gene: .
V gene: TRBV11-2
clone size: once
J gene: TRBJ2-1

CDR3 DNA: TGTGCCAGCTCACCGGCCCAGGGAGAGACCCAGTACTTC
CDR3 protein: CASSPAQGETQYF
D gene: .
V gene: TRBV18
clone size: .
J gene: TRBJ2-5

CDR3 DNA: TGTGCCAGCAGCTTAGATCAGGGGCGGAACTATGGCTACACCTTC
CDR3 protein: CASSLDQGRNYGYTF
D gene: .
V gene: TRBV11-2
clone size: .
J gene: TRBJ1-2

CDR3 DNA: TGTGCCAGCAGCCTGAATCCCGGGACAGCAAATTCACCCCTCCACTTT
CDR3 protein: CASSLNPGTANSPLHF
D gene: TRBD1
V gene: TRBV5-3
clone size: .
J gene: TRBJ1-6

CDR3 DNA: TGTGCCAGCAGTGAAGCGCGAGGGGGGAGCACTGAAGCTTTCTTT
CDR3 protein: CASSEARGGSTEAFF
D gene: .
V gene: TRBV6-1
clone size: .
J gene: TRBJ1-1

CDR3 DNA: TGCAGTGCTAGTGCATCTTGGGACAGGTCTTCACCCCTCCACTTT
CDR3 protein: CSASASWDRSSPLHF
D gene: TRBD1
V gene: TRBV20-1
clone size: large
J gene: TRBJ1-6

CDR3 DNA: TGTGCCAGCAGCTTGGGACAGGGGGCGCGAGGCTACACCTTC
CDR3 protein: CASSLGQGARGYTF
D gene: TRBD1
V gene: TRBV7-2
clone size: few
J gene: TRBJ1-2